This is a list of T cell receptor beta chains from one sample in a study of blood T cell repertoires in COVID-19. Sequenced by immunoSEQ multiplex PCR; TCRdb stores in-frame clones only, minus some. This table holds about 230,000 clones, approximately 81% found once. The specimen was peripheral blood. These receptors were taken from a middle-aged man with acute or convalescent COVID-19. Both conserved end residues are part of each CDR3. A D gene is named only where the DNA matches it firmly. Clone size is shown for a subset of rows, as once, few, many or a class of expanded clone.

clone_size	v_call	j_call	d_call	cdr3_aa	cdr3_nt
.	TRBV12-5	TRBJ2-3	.	CAPRRDTDTQYF	TGTGCTCCTCGACGGGACACAGATACGCAGTATTTT
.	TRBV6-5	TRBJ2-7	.	CASRSRQANYEQYF	TGTGCCAGCAGGAGCCGACAGGCGAACTACGAGCAGTACTTC
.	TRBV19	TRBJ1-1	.	CASSSRAGSWNTEAFF	TGTGCCAGTAGTTCCCGCGCGGGGTCTTGGAACACTGAAGCTTTCTTT
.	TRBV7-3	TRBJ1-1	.	CASSQAGSTEAFF	TGTGCCAGCAGCCAAGCGGGGAGCACTGAAGCTTTCTTT
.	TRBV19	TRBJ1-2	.	CASFFLGGYTF	TGTGCCAGTTTTTTTTTGGGCGGCTACACCTTC
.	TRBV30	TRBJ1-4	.	CAWTGWDEKLFF	TGTGCCTGGACAGGGTGGGATGAAAAACTGTTTTTT
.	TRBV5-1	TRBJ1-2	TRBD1	CASSFSGTGIGYTF	TGCGCCAGCAGCTTCTCCGGGACAGGGATTGGCTACACCTTC
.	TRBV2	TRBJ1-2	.	CASSETDYSYGYTF	TGTGCCAGCAGCGAGACAGATTACTCCTATGGCTACACCTTC
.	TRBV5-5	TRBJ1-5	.	CASSWADDQPQHF	TGTGCCAGCAGCTGGGCAGATGATCAGCCCCAGCATTTT
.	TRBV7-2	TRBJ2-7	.	CASTRAQSSYEQYF	TGTGCCAGCACGAGGGCGCAGAGCTCCTACGAGCAGTACTTC
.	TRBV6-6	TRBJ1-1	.	CASRIQDGAFF	TGTGCCAGCAGGATCCAGGATGGAGCTTTCTTT
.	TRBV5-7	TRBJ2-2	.	CATPDRSAGELFF	TGTGCCACTCCGGACAGATCGGCCGGGGAGCTGTTTTTT
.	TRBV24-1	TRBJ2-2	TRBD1	CATSDRDNTGELFF	TGTGCCACCAGCGACAGGGACAACACCGGGGAGCTGTTTTTT
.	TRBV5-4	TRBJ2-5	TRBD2	CASSPTVPGLAGGQETQYF	TGTGCCAGCAGCCCAACCGTCCCGGGACTAGCGGGGGGACAAGAGACCCAGTACTTC
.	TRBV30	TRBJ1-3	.	CAWSYSSGNTIYF	TGTGCCTGGAGTTACAGTTCTGGAAACACCATATATTTT
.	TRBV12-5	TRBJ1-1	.	CASGPAGVGAFF	TGTGCTAGTGGTCCCGCCGGGGTGGGGGCTTTCTTT
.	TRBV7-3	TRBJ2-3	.	CASSFRGGDTDTQYF	TGTGCCAGCAGCTTCCGAGGGGGGGACACAGATACGCAGTATTTT
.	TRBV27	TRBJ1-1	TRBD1	CASRMGQIFNTEAFF	TGTGCCAGCAGGATGGGACAGATCTTCAACACTGAAGCTTTCTTT
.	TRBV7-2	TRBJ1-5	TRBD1	CASSLGTGNVQPQHF	TGTGCCAGCAGCTTAGGGACAGGAAACGTGCAGCCCCAGCATTTT
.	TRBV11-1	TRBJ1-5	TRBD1	CASSLGTGQNQPQHF	TGTGCCAGCAGCTTAGGGACAGGGCAGAATCAGCCCCAGCATTTT
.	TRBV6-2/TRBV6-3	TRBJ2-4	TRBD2	CASSRTSGGILAGNIQYF	TGTGCCAGCAGCAGGACTAGCGGGGGGATCCTAGCCGGGAACATTCAGTACTTC
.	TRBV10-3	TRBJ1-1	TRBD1	CAIRQGAGDSTFF	TGTGCCATCAGGCAGGGGGCGGGTGACTCTACTTTCTTT
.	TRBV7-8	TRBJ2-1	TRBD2	CASRESGGVHNEQFF	TGTGCCAGCAGGGAGAGCGGGGGGGTCCACAATGAGCAGTTCTTC
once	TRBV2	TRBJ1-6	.	CASRRDLGSPLHF	TGTGCCAGCAGGCGAGACTTGGGTTCACCCCTCCACTTT
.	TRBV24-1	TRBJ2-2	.	CATSDSGTTGELFF	TGTGCCACCAGTGATTCCGGGACTACCGGGGAGCTGTTTTTT
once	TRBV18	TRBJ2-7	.	CASSPTLTPAGSYEQYF	TGTGCCAGCTCACCAACCCTGACTCCCGCGGGCTCCTACGAGCAGTACTTC
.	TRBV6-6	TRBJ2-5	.	CASSYDGEETQYF	TGTGCCAGCAGTTACGACGGGGAAGAGACCCAGTACTTC
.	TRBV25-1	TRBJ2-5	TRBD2	CASSGASRAGGGETQYF	TGTGCCAGCAGTGGAGCCTCGAGAGCGGGGGGTGGAGAGACCCAGTACTTC
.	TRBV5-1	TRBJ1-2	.	CASSATEGGAGYTF	TGCGCCAGCAGCGCGACGGAGGGCGGCGCTGGCTACACCTTC
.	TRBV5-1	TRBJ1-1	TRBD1	CASSLEGVGGNTEAFF	TGCGCCAGCAGCTTGGAGGGGGTAGGGGGCAACACTGAAGCTTTCTTT
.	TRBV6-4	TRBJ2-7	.	CASSSNEGDEQYF	TGTGCCAGCAGTTCCAACGAGGGAGATGAGCAGTACTTC
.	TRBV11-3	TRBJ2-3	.	CASSSTISDTQYF	TGTGCCAGCAGCTCGACTATATCAGATACGCAGTATTTT
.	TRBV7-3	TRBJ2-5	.	CASSQDYQETQYF	TGTGCCAGCAGCCAAGACTATCAAGAGACCCAGTACTTC